This record looks at one TCR beta chain sequence and its context. The data were taken from a study of control samples from healthy donors and cancer patients. Profiled with immunoSEQ multiplex PCR; TCRdb holds only in-frame clones, not every one. This sample has 65,000 to 80,000 clones, with roughly 90% found just once. V lost 6 bases to trimming and J lost 3 bases, with 8 bases between them. Germline lookup yields CDR1 SGHAT and CDR2 FQDESV (reference sequence). This CDR3 is built from 12 residues. The rearrangement joins TRBV11-1 to TRBJ1-1, with a weak D call TRBD1 (6 bases). The receptor was isolated from a woman aged 60-75 years with head and neck cancer. Sequenced: PBMCs. The CDR3 coding sequence is TGTGCCAGCAGAGCAGGGGACACTGAAGCTTTCTTT. This sequence encodes CASRAGDTEAFF.